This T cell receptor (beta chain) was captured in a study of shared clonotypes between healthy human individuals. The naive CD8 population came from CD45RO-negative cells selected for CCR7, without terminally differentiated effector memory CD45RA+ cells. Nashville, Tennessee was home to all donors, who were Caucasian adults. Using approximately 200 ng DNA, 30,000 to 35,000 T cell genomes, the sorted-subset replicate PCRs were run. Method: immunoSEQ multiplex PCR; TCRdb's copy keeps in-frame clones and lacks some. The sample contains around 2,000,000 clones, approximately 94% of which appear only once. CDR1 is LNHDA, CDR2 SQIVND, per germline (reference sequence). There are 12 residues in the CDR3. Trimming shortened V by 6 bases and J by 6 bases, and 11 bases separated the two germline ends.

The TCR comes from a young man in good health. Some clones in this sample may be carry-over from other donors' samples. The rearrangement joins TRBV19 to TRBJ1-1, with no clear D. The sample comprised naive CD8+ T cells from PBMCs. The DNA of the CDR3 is TGTGCCAGTAGCGGCGGGTGGGCTGAAGCTTTCTTT. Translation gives CASSGGWAEAFF.